The 21 T cell receptor beta chains listed next were all sequenced from one sample in a study of identical twins. MiXCR was run by TCRdb on the 5' RACE reads, yielding one entry per CDR3 protein. Among around 220,000 distinct CDR3 sequences, more than 9% were seen once, and the ten largest hold 10%. The sequenced sample was memory T cells sorted from blood. The source of these receptors is a middle-aged man in good health.

The sample holds many counts of this clonotype. The V gene is TRBV11-2, the J gene TRBJ2-6; D may match TRBD1 or TRBD2 (5 bases each). CDR3 length: 18 amino acids. Trimming took 1 base from V and 3 from J, leaving 16 bases between them. Germline assignment: CDR1 SGHAT and CDR2 FQNNGV. The CDR3 DNA sequence: TGTGCCAGCAGCTTAGTAAGCGGCAGGGTCAGTGGGGCCAACGTCCTGACTTTC. Protein sequence: CASSLVSGRVSGANVLTF.

This chain links TRBV5-1 with TRBJ2-3, with D possibly TRBD2 on 6 matching bases. The germline V gene encodes CDR1 SGHRS and CDR2 YFSETQ. The V end was cut by 0 bases, the J end by 4 bases, with 12 bases between. The CDR3 covers 15 residues. CDR3 nucleotides: TGCGCCAGCAGCTTGGCCAATACGGGGGCAGATACGCAGTATTTT. Translation gives CASSLANTGADTQYF.

Points on this clonotype: The limits of the CDR3 on the DNA are not certain, so only TCRdb's listed CDR3 is given. The rearrangement uses TRBV4-2 and TRBJ2-2; the listed D gene, TRBD2, was not tested against the DNA. Ends included, the CDR3 has 19 residues. CDR1 and CDR2 (germline): LGHNA, YNFKEQ. Here the CDR3 reads CASSARRGTRNHTGELFFF.

This clonotype was counted a few times. The chain is built from TRBV20-1 and TRBJ1-3; D perhaps matches TRBD1 (5 bases). CDR1 is DFQATT and CDR2 is SNEGSKA in the germline V gene (reference sequence). Deletions cut 3 bases from V and 9 bases from J, with 12 bases between. The CDR3 sequence is 12 residues long. CDR3 DNA sequence: TGCAGTGCTAGCCGCAAGGGACCCACCATATATTTT. Encoded protein: CSASRKGPTIYF.

This clonotype was counted many times. V and J are TRBV5-6 and TRBJ2-5; TRBD2 matches at 8 bases. The germline V gene encodes CDR1 SGHDT and CDR2 YYEEEE. This CDR3 is 13 amino acids long. The V segment lost 4 bases and the J segment 9 bases; nucleotides outside the gene matches: 8. The chain's CDR3 is CASSPGGRRAQYF. The CDR3 nucleotides are TGTGCCAGCAGCCCCGGCGGGAGGAGGGCCCAGTACTTC.

This clonotype was counted at least ten times. The chain recombines TRBV2 with TRBJ2-1, with D perhaps matching TRBD1 or TRBD2 (5 bases each). The CDR3 length is 13 residues. Germline V gene sequence: CDR1 SNHLY, CDR2 FYNNEI. V gave up 4 bases and J gave up 9 bases, with 13 bases separating them. As DNA, the CDR3 is TGTGCCAGCAGTGGGGACGGTACGGGTGAGCAGTTCTTC. As protein: CASSGDGTGEQFF.

This rearrangement joins TRBV6-1 to TRBJ2-1, with 7 nucleotides matching TRBD1. Trimming at V came to 7 bases and at J to 7 bases, leaving 4 bases not matched to a gene. Germline CDR1 MNHNS, CDR2 SASEGT. This CDR3 comprises 12 residues. For the CDR3, the DNA is TGTGCCAGCACCTACAGGGGAAATGAGCAGTTCTTC. As protein: CASTYRGNEQFF.

This clonotype was detected a few times. The J gene is TRBJ2-3, the V gene TRBV20-1, with 9 nucleotides matching TRBD2. Germline V gene lookup returns CDR1 DFQATT and CDR2 SNEGSKA (reference sequence). The CDR3 loop spans 16 amino acids. Trimming cost V 2 bases and J 1 base; bases outside gene matches: 7. Here the CDR3 DNA reads TGCAGTGCTAGAAAGGCACTAGCGGGCCGCACAGATACGCAGTATTTT. This sequence encodes CSARKALAGRTDTQYF.

This clonotype was detected only a few times. The genes are TRBV21-1 and TRBJ2-5. TRBV21-1 is designated a pseudogene. CDR3 length: 13 residues. The DNA for the CDR3 is TGTGCCACCAACAAGGCTTACCAAGAGACCCAGTACTTC. Translated: CATNKAYQETQYF.

The genes are TRBV7-2 and TRBJ2-2; 9 nucleotides align to TRBD1. The CDR3 runs to 15 residues. V dropped 7 bases and J dropped 4; count of bases not matched to a gene: 7. Germline CDR1 SGHTA, CDR2 FQGNSA. The chain's CDR3 is CASTPQGASTGELFF. In DNA, the CDR3 is TGTGCCAGCACGCCACAGGGGGCGAGCACCGGGGAGCTGTTTTTT.

The CDR3 is CATAEGGSYEQYF. The CDR3 DNA reads as TGTGCCACGGCTGAGGGGGGCTCCTACGAGCAGTACTTC. The chain employs TRBV10-3 and TRBJ2-7, with D perhaps being TRBD1 or TRBD2 (6 bases each). Germline CDR1 ENHRY, CDR2 SYGVKD. There are 13 residues in the CDR3. Trimming took off 10 bases at V and 0 bases at J, with 13 bases between the two ends.

This clonotype was found a few times. The V gene is TRBV6-1, the J gene TRBJ1-5; TRBD1 agrees at 8 bases. Germline trimming cut 5 bases from V and 2 bases from J; bases unmatched to any gene: 2. CDR1 MNHNS and CDR2 SASEGT come from the germline V gene. The length of the CDR3 is 14 residues. CDR3 region: CASSQGAGNQPQHF. The CDR3 region has the DNA TGTGCCAGCAGTCAGGGGGCGGGCAATCAGCCCCAGCATTTT.

The chain combines TRBV3-1 with TRBJ1-3; D not certain. Germline CDR1 is LGHDT and CDR2 is YNNKEL (reference sequence). There are 15 residues in the CDR3. Trimming removed 0 bases from V and 0 bases from J, with 6 bases in between. The CDR3 DNA is TGTGCCAGCAGCCAAGATGAACTCTCTGGAAACACCATATATTTT. This gives the protein CASSQDELSGNTIYF.

The chain is built from TRBV5-1 and TRBJ2-1; TRBD2 matches at 7 bases. CDR1 and CDR2 (germline): SGHRS, YFSETQ. The CDR3 length is 15 residues. V was clipped by 3 bases and J by 2 bases; unmatched bases: 5. The CDR3 region is CASSWSGDPYNEQFF. CDR3 DNA sequence: TGCGCCAGCAGCTGGAGCGGGGATCCCTACAATGAGCAGTTCTTC.

This clonotype came up a few times. CDR3 bases: TGTGCCAGCTCACCACGTGGTGGTGGGGGCGAAGGGTATGGCTACACCTTC. The encoded protein is CASSPRGGGGEGYGYTF. This chain links TRBV18 with TRBJ1-2; D possibly corresponds to TRBD1 (6 bases). Germline CDR1 and CDR2: KGHSH and LQKENI. Trimming removed 1 base at V and 5 bases at J, with 20 bases between. The CDR3 contains 17 residues. The variable domain in full, with the rest retrieved from reference TRBV18 and TRBJ1-2, is NAGVMQNPRHLVRRRGQEARLRCSPMKGHSHVYWYRQLPEEGLKFMVYLQKENIIDESGMPKERFSAEFPKEGPSILRIQQVVRGDSAAYFCASSPRGGGGEGYGYTFGSGTRLTVV.

This clonotype appeared many times. The chain uses TRBV5-5 and TRBJ2-2; 9 bases agree with TRBD1. CDR3 length: 17 residues. The V segment lost 3 bases and the J segment 8 bases; nucleotides outside the gene matches: 14. The germline gives CDR1 SGHKS, CDR2 YYEKEE (reference sequence). The CDR3 coding sequence is TGTGCCAGCAGCTCTATTTTGGGACAGGGTGTTTCGGGGGAGCTGTTTTTT. It encodes CASSSILGQGVSGELFF.

This clonotype showed up many times. The rearrangement uses TRBV7-8 and TRBJ2-7; 8 nucleotides agree with TRBD1. This CDR3 has 15 residues. Looked up from germline, CDR1 is SGHVS and CDR2 is FQNEAQ. V shed 1 base, J shed 0 bases, and the junction held 2 bases outside the gene matches. The CDR3 here is CASSLVTGGSYEQYF. CDR3 sequence (DNA): TGTGCCAGCAGCTTAGTCACAGGGGGCTCCTACGAGCAGTACTTC.

The sample holds many counts of this clonotype. This chain connects TRBV4-3 to TRBJ2-5; 7 bases are a match to TRBD2. The CDR3 length is 15 residues. Germline V CDR1 and CDR2: LGHNA, YSLEER. The J segment lost 1 base and the V segment lost 4 bases, leaving 6 bases of the junction unmatched. The CDR3 protein is CASSPAGDGQETQYF. In DNA form, the CDR3 reads TGCGCCAGCAGCCCCGCGGGGGACGGCCAAGAGACCCAGTACTTC.

This clonotype was seen more than once but under ten times. This chain links TRBV6-2 or TRBV6-3 with TRBJ1-2, with D maybe TRBD1 (5 bases). This CDR3 contains 14 residues. Trimming removed 1 base from V and 1 base from J, with 7 bases in between. Germline-derived CDR1 and CDR2 are MNHEY and SVGEGT. The CDR3 DNA sequence: TGTGCCAGCAGTTACTGGGACGATAACTATGGCTACACCTTC. This encodes CASSYWDDNYGYTF.

A few counts support this clonotype. The chain is built from TRBV20-1 and TRBJ1-6; D may be TRBD1 (5 bases). From germline, CDR1 is DFQATT and CDR2 SNEGSKA (reference sequence). The CDR3 sequence is 15 residues long. V was trimmed by 1 base and J by 8 bases, leaving 15 bases between them. CDR3 DNA sequence: TGCAGTGCTAGAGGCGGGGCTAGGGTTGATTCACCCCTCCACTTT. Translated: CSARGGARVDSPLHF.

The chain joins TRBV27 to TRBJ2-7; 8 bases fit TRBD2. In germline, CDR1 is MNHEY, CDR2 SMNVEV (reference sequence). V was pared by 8 bases and J by 0 bases, with 6 bases of the junction left unmatched. The CDR3 is 14 amino acids. CDR3: CASADLAGSYEQYF. The CDR3 nucleotides read TGTGCCAGCGCCGACCTAGCGGGCTCCTACGAGCAGTACTTC.